Sequencing of this T cell receptor beta chain was carried out in a study of cytomegalovirus exposure and HLA in healthy donors (dated by TCRdb to about 2017). With regard to the full study: An earlier analysis of around 600 of the donors reported about 290 Gb of sequence data and 100 million to 130 million unique TCR beta sequences from about 180 million T cells. An early release that covered around 590 HLA-typed donors contained approximately 300 gigabases of sequencing data and tens of millions of unique TCR sequences. Every discovery cohort repertoire had been produced on one sequencing platform. The later analysis used no new phenotypic data to find candidate immune exposures, relying instead on TCR beta sequences and their occurrence across donors. Donor age, sex, ethnicity and CMV serostatus were compiled together with the repertoire data. High-throughput TCR immunosequencing, statistical association of individual TCRs with disease status, and machine learning were combined to predict cytomegalovirus infection status. The aim of the study was to test whether cataloging public T cell receptors could identify signatures of past pathogen exposure. Typing coverage differed by locus: A, B, C, DRB1 and DQB1 were typed in roughly 620-630 donors, DQA1 in 500 to 550, DPA1 in 600 to 610, and DPB1 in roughly 450. A later genetic analysis took genome-wide SNP genotypes for about 60% of the roughly 670 donors and used that subset as a discovery cohort. The study used immunosequencing to profile the T cell repertoires of several hundred subjects and linked those repertoires to cytomegalovirus serostatus. In addition to the first cohort of 666 subjects, a separate validation cohort of about 120 different subjects was used. Four to six DR-DQ haplotypes were handled as single units for association and clustering, since linkage in the cohort was strong. In an earlier analysis of several hundred of the donors, high-throughput TCR beta sequencing was used to judge whether each TCR beta V gene segment behaved as functional or pseudogenic. Across 300 to 500 genotyped donors of the cohort, an average of roughly 230,000 unique TCR beta nucleotide sequences per donor were sequenced, and roughly 17% of those sequences were non-productive. Of the 300 to 450 genotyped donors, over 65% fell in the genetic ancestry cluster associated with self-reported Caucasian donors. In a later analysis, previously published TCR beta repertoires from 666 donors were re-analyzed and high-resolution HLA genotyping was added so that TCR occurrence patterns could be studied. HLA typing covered class I and class II loci at four-digit resolution.

This clone turned up a few times. The antigen this receptor binds is unknown. No per-base quality is available; no much larger clone lies one base away. The cohort consisted of hundreds of healthy bone marrow donors. All cohort members were sampled while nominally healthy, although unrecorded immune exposures were likely present. The donor tested CMV seropositive, placing the donor among the 290 or so seropositive members of the cohort. Every donor gave a peripheral blood sample, and the peripheral blood mononuclear cells from that sample were used for TCR beta sequencing. Genomic DNA was extracted from the blood cell samples with the Qiagen DNeasy Blood Extraction Kit. Library prep was done by the immunoSEQ multiplex PCR assay. For the multiplex PCR, a mixture combining 60 forward primers for TCR Vbeta segments and 13 reverse primers for TCR Jbeta segments was used. A multiplex PCR assay on genomic DNA amplified the CDR3 region of rearranged TCR beta genes. Amplified TCR beta libraries were sequenced as 87-base-pair reads on the Illumina HiSeq System. The authors' pipeline ran thus. A later analysis counted approximately 76 million unique TCR beta chains across the approximately 700 repertoires, and 9 million to 14 million of these chains were shared by at least two donors. Raw reads were error-corrected and collapsed into unique sequences by a nearest-neighbor algorithm in which closely related sequences were merged to remove PCR and sequencing errors. To assign V, D and J gene segments, CDR3 sequences were aligned to IMGT reference sequences. Each retained sequence needed at least a six-nucleotide match to both a V gene segment and a J gene segment. Rearrangements were called productive when the CDR3 lacked stop codons and stayed in frame with V and J; all others were non-productive. Following IMGT convention, CDR3 was defined as the stretch from the second conserved V-encoded cysteine to the conserved J-encoded phenylalanine. Sequences without an unambiguous match to a single V gene segment were excluded from the earlier analysis of several hundred of the donors. In an earlier analysis of some 590 of the donors, V segments were called functional above 56.7% productive rearrangements and were called segregating when the between-donor standard deviation exceeded 5%. A statistical classification framework was built to diagnose cytomegalovirus status from the catalog of TCR beta chain sequences. In a later analysis, TCR nucleotide sequences were compared against IMGT/GENE-DB human TR gene sequences so that V and J genes could be assigned. The TCRdist pipeline was used in a later analysis to assign CDR3 sequences and most-parsimonious VDJ recombination scenarios. In a later analysis, every TCR beta chain was defined by the combination of its CDR3 amino acid sequence and its V-gene family, and reads without a unique V-gene family were dropped. A later analysis removed roughly 590 highly shared, low-generation-probability nucleotide sequences to deal with suspected cross-contamination and a sequencing artifact. For each public chain, a later analysis derived a clonal expansion index from normalized ranks of inferred template counts within each repertoire. In a later analysis, generation probabilities were computed with a VDJ recombination model fitted to out-of-frame rearrangements, and the resulting probabilities were checked against IGoR. In a later analysis, hypergeometric tests were used to score TCR-TCR, TCR-HLA and TCR-CMV co-occurrence, with a repertoire-size bias correction applied to TCR pairs. To estimate false discovery rates, a later analysis permuted the HLA or CMV assignments 20 times. In a later analysis, co-occurring TCRs were grouped with DBSCAN, and TCRdist sequence similarity was added when clustering was performed within HLA-allele-positive subsets. Repertoires with fewer than 30,000 or more than 120,000 public chains, plus five repertoires with anomalous nucleotide sharing, were excluded from co-occurrence clustering. TCRdb's version of the immuneACCESS table is confined to in-frame rearrangements and falls short of the full clone set. An unresolved V gene accounts for under half of the shortfall where checked; the remainder is of unknown origin. V and J calls plus clone size are reproduced from that table; the DNA served to infer D and trimming. Here the sample has about 120,000 clones; approximately 75% occur a single time. The ten largest clones represent 4% to 5% of the sample.

Between the V and J ends, shortened by 2 bases and 8 bases respectively, the junction contains 9 bases. CDR1 is given as GTSNPN and CDR2 as SVGIG, both from the germline V gene (reference sequence). There are 11 amino acids in the CDR3, from cysteine to phenylalanine inclusive. The CDR3 DNA has 33 bases and is translated from base 1. Broader findings and caveats from the paper: A later genetic analysis associated a missense DCLRE1C variant with V-gene and J-gene trimming of TCR beta chains, and an independent cohort replicated the association. A cluster of highly shared sequence variants was judged likely to represent a technical artifact of the sequencing pipeline. The study listed 170 or so TCR beta chains as associated with cytomegalovirus. When HLA alleles, especially DR and DQ, strongly co-occurred, attributing TCR associations to individual alleles was difficult. Compared with equally common non-associated chains, HLA-associated TCR beta chains in a later analysis were more clonally expanded and had lower generation probabilities. An earlier analysis of approximately 600 of the donors showed that most TCR beta V segments appeared in productive rearrangements either about 90% or about 30% of the time, which broadly matched IMGT annotations. Compared with the roughly 600-donor mean, donors in an Asian-associated ancestry cluster had fewer N-insertions in productive TCRs, according to a later genetic analysis. A few of the identified cytomegalovirus-associated TCR beta chains were confirmed in vitro to be specific for cytomegalovirus antigens. Correlated functional status among segregating V segments might be attributable to linkage disequilibrium, but an unknown experimental factor could not be ruled out. Immune exposure information for the cohort was limited to CMV serostatus. Specific HLA alleles were associated with more than 15,000 TCR beta sequences at a false discovery rate of 0.05 in a later analysis. A later analysis found that most CMV-associated TCR beta chains appeared HLA-restricted, with HLA associations seemingly driven largely by CMV exposure. Because counts were too low, 15 to 20 rarely observed V segments, including chromosome 9 orphons, were excluded from the earlier analysis of around 640 of the donors. The presence/absence analyses assumed that sequencing depth was roughly uniform across donors, and that assumption may not be true. While some public TCRs were present in many individuals, most TCR sequences turned up only very rarely across donors. Cytomegalovirus status was reported to be diagnosed by the classifier with high specificity and sensitivity in both the original and validation cohorts. This cohort had only TCR beta chains sequenced, and the lack of alpha or paired-chain data limited which features could be detected. In a later analysis, several top co-occurrence clusters were reported to appear linked to parvovirus B19, influenza, CMV and Epstein-Barr virus. A further reported finding was that TCR beta sequences accurately predicted the HLA-A and HLA-B alleles for most subjects in the first cohort. Because HLA typing was unavailable for some donors at each locus, only the typed subset was used in association tests. It was suggested by the authors that the approach could potentially be generalized to other disease states and immunological phenotypes. Some IMGT-functional V segments, including TRBV6-2 and TRBV6-3, could not be told apart with the 87-base-pair reads, so those segments were excluded. According to a later analysis, TCR association rates differed among HLA loci, with DRB1 alleles showing the most associated TCRs and HLA-C alleles showing the fewest.

The rearranged segments are TRBV30 and TRBJ1-2, with the D gene call left open. The source is a man aged 45-65 years in good health and CMV-seropositive. The specimen sequenced was PBMCs. The base sequence is TGTGCCTGGAGTCATAAGCGCGGCTACACCTTC. Translation gives CAWSHKRGYTF.